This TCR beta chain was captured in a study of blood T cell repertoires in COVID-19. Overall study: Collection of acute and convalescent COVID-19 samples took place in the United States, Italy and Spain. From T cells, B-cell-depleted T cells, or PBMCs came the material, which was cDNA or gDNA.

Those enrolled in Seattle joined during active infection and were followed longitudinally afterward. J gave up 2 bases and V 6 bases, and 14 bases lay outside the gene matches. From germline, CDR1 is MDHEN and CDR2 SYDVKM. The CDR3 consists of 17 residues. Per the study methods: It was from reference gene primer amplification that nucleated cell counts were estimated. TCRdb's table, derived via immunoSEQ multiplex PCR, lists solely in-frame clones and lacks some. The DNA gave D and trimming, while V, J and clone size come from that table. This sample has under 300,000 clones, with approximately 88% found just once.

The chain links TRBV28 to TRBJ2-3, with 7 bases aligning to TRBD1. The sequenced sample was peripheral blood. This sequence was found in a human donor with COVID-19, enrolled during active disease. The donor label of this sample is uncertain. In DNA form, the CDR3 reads TGTGCCAGCAGCCAATCCCGGGACAGAGGTTACACAGATACGCAGTATTTT. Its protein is CASSQSRDRGYTDTQYF.